The 27 T cell receptor beta chains presented below share a single source sample, sequenced in a study of beta chain features in type 1 diabetes. Whole-study results and caveats: People with Type 1 diabetes carried modestly yet significantly shorter TCRB CDR3s in all four CD4+ subsets.

Expressed TCRB transcripts were sequenced, since all the RNA that had been isolated was reverse transcribed. The repertoire was sequenced with immunoSEQ multiplex PCR; TCRdb's copy has only in-frame clones and lacks some. Of approximately 250,000 clones listed, approximately 24% are singletons. These TCRs are of unknown antigen specificity. Sequencing was done on a sample of naive CD4+ T cells from blood. Receptor source: a woman younger than 45 with type 1 diabetes.

The chain is built from TRBV2 and TRBJ2-7, with D perhaps TRBD1 (6 bases). There are 12 residues in the CDR3. CDR1 SNHLY and CDR2 FYNNEI come from the germline V gene. Trimming took 7 bases from V and 3 from J, leaving 10 bases between them. As DNA, the CDR3 is TGTGCCAGCATCAGACAGGACTACGAGCAGTACTTC. As protein: CASIRQDYEQYF.

This clone was observed a few times. V usage is TRBV9 and J usage is TRBJ1-4; maybe TRBD1 (5 bases). Trimming cost V 8 bases and J 3 bases, with 11 bases left between them. There are 13 residues in the CDR3. Germline assignment: CDR1 SGDLS and CDR2 YYNGEE. CDR3 amino acids: CASTGPANEKLFF. CDR3 in DNA: TGTGCCAGTACAGGTCCAGCTAATGAAAAACTGTTTTTT.

The chain combines TRBV25-1 with TRBJ1-4; TRBD1 is a possible D gene (6 bases). Per germline, CDR1 MGHDK and CDR2 SYGVNS. Trimming left V 1 base short and J 4 bases short, with 19 bases between. The CDR3 contains 18 residues. Here the CDR3 reads CASSELSARGPLNEKLFF. The CDR3 nucleotides read TGTGCCAGCAGTGAATTGTCGGCCAGGGGACCTCTTAATGAAAAACTGTTTTTT.

J is TRBJ2-7 and V is TRBV4-2; 8 bases line up with TRBD2. V was clipped by 2 bases and J by 0 bases; unmatched bases: 12. From germline, CDR1 is LGHNA and CDR2 YNFKEQ. CDR3 length: 18 residues. The CDR3 loop reads CASSQYNTGTSFSYEQYF. The CDR3 nucleotides read TGTGCCAGCAGCCAATACAATACCGGGACTAGTTTCTCCTACGAGCAGTACTTC.

In its sample, this clone was seen a few times. The J gene is TRBJ2-7, the V gene TRBV6-6, with D tentatively TRBD2 (5 bases). There are 16 residues in the CDR3. Trimming took off 6 bases at V and 0 bases at J, with 18 bases between the two ends. Germline CDR1 and CDR2: MNHNY and SVGAGI (reference sequence). As DNA, the CDR3 is TGTGCCAGCAGACTAAATCTAGCTGCTAGCTCCTACGAGCAGTACTTC. Protein sequence: CASRLNLAASSYEQYF.

The chain employs TRBV6-5 and TRBJ2-7; perhaps TRBD1 as D (7 bases). CDR1 and CDR2 (germline): MNHEY, SVGAGI. The CDR3 length is 14 residues. With 2 bases removed from V and 5 bases from J, the gap between germline ends came to 13 bases. The CDR3 is CASSYGGTVNEQYF. DNA of the CDR3: TGTGCCAGCAGTTACGGGGGGACAGTGAACGAGCAGTACTTC.

The V and J genes are TRBV25-1 and TRBJ1-1; D uncertain. This CDR3 has 13 amino acids. Per germline, CDR1 MGHDK and CDR2 SYGVNS. Trimming removed 8 bases from V and 3 bases from J, with 13 bases in between. The CDR3 bases are TGTGCCAGCGTTAATAGCGGGGACACTGAAGCTTTCTTT. Translation: CASVNSGDTEAFF. Supplemented by reference TRBV25-1 and TRBJ1-1, the full variable domain reads EADIYQTPRYLVIGTGKKITLECSQTMGHDKMYWYQQDPGMELHLIHYSYGVNSTEKGDLSSESTVSRIRTEHFPLTLESARPSHTSQYLCASVNSGDTEAFFGQGTRLTVV.

This clone came up a few times. The gene calls are TRBV30 and TRBJ2-3; D not certain. The V gene lost 0 bases and the J gene lost 5 bases, with 9 bases spanning the gap. In germline, CDR1 is GTSNPN, CDR2 SVGIG (reference sequence). This CDR3 has 13 residues. CDR3 DNA: TGTGCCTGGAGTGTAAATCTAGAAGATACGCAGTATTTT. The encoded protein is CAWSVNLEDTQYF.

This clone was observed a handful of times. This chain joins TRBV29-1 and TRBJ2-7, with D possibly matching TRBD2 (5 bases). The CDR3 spans 14 residues. Per the germline V gene, CDR1 is SQVTM and CDR2 is ANQGSEA. V shed 5 bases and J shed 5 bases, with 19 bases lying between them. CDR3 bases: TGCAGCGTTCAAACAACTAGACGGGGAAACGAGCAGTACTTC. It yields the protein CSVQTTRRGNEQYF.

This clone has a handful of counts. CDR3 protein: CASSLISPNTEAFF. CDR3 coding DNA: TGTGCCAGCAGCTTAATTTCTCCGAACACTGAAGCTTTCTTT. The chain recombines TRBV7-9 with TRBJ1-1; D gene unclear. Germline values: CDR1 SEHNR, CDR2 FQNEAQ (reference sequence). The CDR3 is 14 amino acids. With 2 bases removed from V and 1 base from J, the gap between germline ends came to 8 bases.

This clone has a handful of counts. The rearrangement uses TRBV10-3 and TRBJ2-7; 7 nucleotides agree with TRBD2. Germline V gene data show CDR1 as ENHRY and CDR2 as SYGVKD. The trim removed 10 bases at V and 1 base at J, leaving 10 bases unmatched. This CDR3 comprises 14 residues. CDR3 loop: CATESGIPSYEQYF. The CDR3 bases are TGTGCCACGGAGAGCGGGATTCCATCCTACGAGCAGTACTTC.

This clone showed up just a few times. The V call is TRBV29-1, the J call TRBJ2-5; TRBD1 matches 8 bases. The CDR3 totals 14 residues. The ends lost 6 bases at V and 2 bases at J; junction bases unmatched: 8. Germline V CDR1 and CDR2: SQVTM, ANQGSEA. The CDR3 nucleotides are TGCAGCGTCATAGCCCGGACAGGGCAAGAGACCCAGTACTTC. Translating gives CSVIARTGQETQYF.

A word on this clone: Distinct nucleotide sequences in the sample also encode this CDR3. This chain joins TRBV30 and TRBJ1-2; the D is unclear. V gave up 1 base and J gave up 1 base, with 4 bases separating them. Germline lookup yields CDR1 GTSNPN and CDR2 SVGIG (reference sequence). The CDR3 length is 12 residues. The CDR3 spells CAWSGGNYGYTF. CDR3 DNA: TGTGCCTGGAGTGGAGGTAACTATGGCTACACCTTC.

V and J are TRBV6-6 and TRBJ1-2; D is unclear. CDR3 length equals 14 residues. The ends were cut back, 0 bases at V and 3 bases at J, with 8 bases in the middle. From germline, CDR1 is MNHNY and CDR2 SVGAGI (reference sequence). As DNA, the CDR3 is TGTGCCAGCAGTTACTCGTGGCAGGACTATGGCTACACCTTC. Protein sequence: CASSYSWQDYGYTF.

The CDR3 nucleotides are TGCGCCAGCAGGCCAGGGGTTGGTTCTGAAGCTTTCTTT. It specifies CASRPGVGSEAFF. The gene calls are TRBV5-1 and TRBJ1-1; tentative D call: TRBD1 (6 bases). The CDR3 contains 13 residues. The ends were cut back, 5 bases at V and 6 bases at J, with 14 bases in the middle. In germline, CDR1 is SGHRS, CDR2 YFSETQ.

This clone was seen only a few times. CDR3 sequence reads: CASSSGTSGTQAKNIQYF. CDR3 bases: TGTGCCAGCAGCTCGGGGACTAGCGGGACGCAAGCCAAAAACATTCAGTACTTC. The rearrangement links TRBV7-9 to TRBJ2-4, with 13 bases that match TRBD2. Unmatched junction bases numbered 6, after V lost 4 bases and J lost 0 bases. Germline V lookup: CDR1 SEHNR, CDR2 FQNEAQ (reference sequence). CDR3 length equals 18 residues.

The J gene is TRBJ2-1, the V gene TRBV9; tentatively, D is TRBD2 (6 bases). Trimming shortened V by 0 bases and J by 3 bases, and 10 bases separated the two germline ends. Germline CDR1 is SGDLS and CDR2 is YYNGEE. The CDR3 runs to 15 residues. CDR3 protein: CASSVDGGNYNEQFF. For the CDR3, the DNA is TGTGCCAGCAGCGTAGATGGGGGGAACTACAATGAGCAGTTCTTC. Based on the CDR3 plus reference TRBV9 and TRBJ2-1, the full variable domain is DSGVTQTPKHLITATGQRVTLRCSPRSGDLSVYWYQQSLDQGLQFLIQYYNGEERAKGNILERFSAQQFPDLHSELNLSSLELGDSALYFCASSVDGGNYNEQFFGPGTRLTVL.

The V and J genes are TRBV4-2 and TRBJ2-7; 8 bases line up with TRBD1. V shed 3 bases and J 0 bases; nucleotides not matched to a gene: 7. Germline CDR1 LGHNA, CDR2 YNFKEQ. This CDR3 is built from 16 residues. The chain's CDR3 is CASSHRAGTGSYEQYF. The CDR3 region has the DNA TGTGCCAGCAGCCACAGAGCCGGGACAGGCTCCTACGAGCAGTACTTC.

This clone showed up just a few times. This sequence joins TRBV29-1 and TRBJ2-4; D gene uncertain. Germline assignment: CDR1 SQVTM and CDR2 ANQGSEA. Deletions cut 2 bases from V and 0 bases from J, with 8 bases between. The CDR3 has 14 residues. The CDR3 coding sequence is TGCAGCGTTGAAAGCCGACTAGCCAAAAACATTCAGTACTTC. It encodes CSVESRLAKNIQYF.

V gene TRBV7-9 combines with J gene TRBJ2-6; 10 positions match TRBD2. The CDR3 loop spans 17 amino acids. V shed 10 bases and J 0 bases; nucleotides not matched to a gene: 9. Germline CDR1 SEHNR, CDR2 FQNEAQ (reference sequence). CDR3 DNA sequence: TGTGCCATGCAAACTAGCGGGAAAGGCTCTGGGGCCAACGTCCTGACTTTC. Protein product: CAMQTSGKGSGANVLTF.

This clone was observed a few times. This chain joins TRBV7-9 and TRBJ2-1; 14 nucleotides align to TRBD2. V dropped 5 bases and J dropped 2; count of bases not matched to a gene: 5. This CDR3 contains 17 residues. From germline, CDR1 is SEHNR and CDR2 FQNEAQ (reference sequence). The CDR3 nucleotides are TGTGCCAGCAGCCCAGGACTAGCGGGAGGACCCTACAATGAGCAGTTCTTC. Its translation is CASSPGLAGGPYNEQFF.

The rearrangement joins TRBV15 to TRBJ2-7; D remains ambiguous. This CDR3 region has 11 residues. V lost 2 bases and J lost 5, with 4 bases in between. Germline values: CDR1 LNHNV, CDR2 YYDKDF (reference sequence). The CDR3 nucleotides read TGTGCCACCAGCAGAACACACGAGCAGTACTTC. Protein product: CATSRTHEQYF.

V is TRBV5-1 and J is TRBJ1-5, with 10 positions matching TRBD1. The CDR3 has 14 amino acids. J gave up 6 bases and V 0 bases, and 0 bases lay outside the gene matches. CDR1 and CDR2 from the germline V gene are SGHRS and YFSETQ. The CDR3 spells CASSLGDRGQPQHF. In DNA, the CDR3 is TGCGCCAGCAGCTTGGGGGACAGGGGTCAGCCCCAGCATTTT. Full variable domain (rest looked up from reference TRBV5-1 and TRBJ1-5): KAGVTQTPRYLIKTRGQQVTLSCSPISGHRSVSWYQQTPGQGLQFLFEYFSETQRNKGNFPGRFSGRQFSNSRSEMNVSTLELGDSALYLCASSLGDRGQPQHFGDGTRLSIL.

The J gene is TRBJ2-2, the V gene TRBV28, with D possibly TRBD2 on 7 matching bases. Germline loops: CDR1 MDHEN, CDR2 SYDVKM. This CDR3 has 15 amino acids. V was cut by 6 bases and J by 7 bases, with 18 bases left in between. Here the CDR3 reads CASSLGGASVGELFF. In DNA form, the CDR3 reads TGTGCCAGCAGCCTTGGGGGGGCGTCTGTCGGGGAGCTGTTTTTT.

The sample holds one count of this clone. The V call is TRBV30, the J call TRBJ2-7, with unresolved D. The CDR3 spans 12 residues. Germline lookup yields CDR1 GTSNPN and CDR2 SVGIG (reference sequence). Trimming took 4 bases from V and 2 from J, leaving 9 bases between them. CDR3 in DNA: TGTGCCTGGAACCGATGGCCCTACGAGCAGTACTTC. Amino acids: CAWNRWPYEQYF.

The genes are TRBV30 and TRBJ2-5, with 12 positions matching TRBD1. Germline values: CDR1 GTSNPN, CDR2 SVGIG (reference sequence). V was clipped by 2 bases and J by 9 bases; unmatched bases: 4. The length of the CDR3 is 13 residues. The CDR3 sequence is CAWSTRDRGPQYF. The CDR3 bases are TGTGCCTGGAGTACCCGGGACAGGGGGCCCCAGTACTTC.

The rearrangement links TRBV7-8 to TRBJ2-1; D perhaps matches TRBD2 (5 bases). Germline CDR1 is SGHVS and CDR2 is FQNEAQ. The CDR3 extends over 15 amino acids. The V end lost 2 bases, the J end lost 4 bases, and 12 bases lay between the germline ends. The CDR3 nucleotides read TGTGCCAGCAGCTTACCCCGGACTTCTTACAATGAGCAGTTCTTC. This sequence encodes CASSLPRTSYNEQFF.